Following are 29 T cell receptor beta chains from one sample sequenced in a study of post-analysis software for immune sequencing data. Study results and limitations: When patients were compared with controls, about 5 TRBV segments were more frequent, TRBV5-6, TRBV5-1 and TRBV20-1 among them.

Their cognate antigens are unknown. TCR beta cDNA libraries had unique molecular identifiers. TCRdb re-called the PCR reads with MiXCR, one entry per CDR3 protein. The repertoire consists of about 570,000 distinct CDR3 sequences, with 34% occurring once and the leading ten covering 4.5% to 7.5%. Sequencing used blood. The receptors were gathered from a girl aged 2-17 years with multiple sclerosis.

This clonotype was detected only a few times. The V gene is TRBV7-9, the J gene TRBJ1-1; 12 bases line up with TRBD1. This CDR3 has 15 amino acids. With 4 bases clipped from V and 6 bases from J, the junction kept 6 bases outside the gene matches. Germline V lookup: CDR1 SEHNR, CDR2 FQNEAQ (reference sequence). CDR3 sequence reads: CASSSGTGGMPEAFF. The CDR3 bases are TGTGCCAGCAGCTCTGGGACAGGGGGCATGCCTGAAGCTTTCTTT.

This chain joins TRBV13 and TRBJ2-5; a possible D gene is TRBD2 (6 bases). With 3 bases removed from V and 3 bases from J, the gap between germline ends came to 14 bases. The germline V gene has CDR1 PRHDT and CDR2 FYEKMQ (reference sequence). This CDR3 contains 15 residues. The CDR3 loop is CASSFVGGGKETQYF. CDR3 DNA sequence: TGTGCCAGCAGCTTTGTGGGCGGAGGGAAAGAGACCCAGTACTTC.

This chain's CDR3 is CASRPTAQETQYF. CDR3 nucleotides: TGTGCCAGCAGGCCGACAGCTCAAGAGACCCAGTACTTC. The genes are TRBV7-9 and TRBJ2-5, with D perhaps TRBD1 (5 bases). With 6 bases removed from V and 2 bases from J, the gap between germline ends came to 10 bases. Germline V gene lookup returns CDR1 SEHNR and CDR2 FQNEAQ (reference sequence). The CDR3 loop spans 13 amino acids.

CDR3 loop: CSARAWGVNTEAFF. CDR3 bases: TGCAGTGCTAGAGCATGGGGGGTGAACACTGAAGCTTTCTTT. This chain joins TRBV20-1 and TRBJ1-1, with D perhaps TRBD1 (5 bases). The CDR3 spans 14 residues. The germline gives CDR1 DFQATT, CDR2 SNEGSKA (reference sequence). The V and J ends lost 1 base and 0 bases respectively, with 9 bases between them.

The V gene is TRBV4-1, the J gene TRBJ2-7; perhaps TRBD1 as D (6 bases). The CDR3 is made up of 16 amino acids. Germline CDR1 is MGHRA and CDR2 is YSYEKL. V lost 1 base and J 1 base, leaving 14 bases between the germline ends. CDR3: CASSQALTGSSYEQYF. The CDR3, as DNA: TGCGCCAGCAGCCAAGCCCTGACAGGTTCGTCCTACGAGCAGTACTTC.

This clonotype came up many times. The V call is TRBV10-2, the J call TRBJ2-1; D gene uncertain. This CDR3 has 11 amino acids. V was pared by 9 bases and J by 8 bases, with 11 bases between. Germline loops: CDR1 WSHSY, CDR2 SAAADI. Here the CDR3 DNA reads TGCGCCAGTTTACGTTCCGATGAGCAGTTCTTC. Translation: CASLRSDEQFF.

The chain joins TRBV7-2 to TRBJ2-4; 7 positions match TRBD1. The CDR3 is 15 amino acids. The V segment lost 3 bases and the J segment 6 bases; nucleotides outside the gene matches: 8. Germline V gives CDR1 SGHTA, CDR2 FQGNSA. CDR3 DNA sequence: TGTGCCAGCAGCTTCAACCCGGGACAGCGAAACATTCAGTACTTC. Translated: CASSFNPGQRNIQYF.

The V call is TRBV7-9, the J call TRBJ2-5, with 8 bases aligning to TRBD1. The CDR3 contains 15 residues. Germline V CDR1 and CDR2: SEHNR, FQNEAQ (reference sequence). Trimming removed 4 bases from V and 3 bases from J; junction bases left unmatched: 7. CDR3: CASSSDRGAEETQYF. The CDR3 nucleotides are TGTGCCAGCAGCTCCGACAGGGGAGCAGAAGAGACCCAGTACTTC.

This clonotype has ten or more counts. CDR3: CASKRGASGYTF. The CDR3 nucleotides read TGTGCCAGCAAAAGGGGGGCGAGTGGCTACACCTTC. The chain combines TRBV6-5 with TRBJ1-2; D is possibly TRBD1 (6 bases). V was clipped by 7 bases and J by 7 bases, with 13 bases between them. The CDR3 is 12 amino acids. Germline lookup yields CDR1 MNHEY and CDR2 SVGAGI.

This clonotype showed up just a few times. The rearrangement joins TRBV21-1 to TRBJ2-5; TRBD1, the D gene given by the table, was not confirmed from the DNA. TRBV21-1 is a recognized pseudogene. CDR3 length equals 17 residues. As DNA, the CDR3 is TGTGCCAGCAGCAATAGCATCGGGACCGTGAAACAAGAGACCCAGTACTTC. Encoded protein: CASSNSIGTVKQETQYF.

The chain recombines TRBV25-1 with TRBJ2-1, with 8 bases that match TRBD2. The CDR3 consists of 16 residues. Trimming removed 1 base from V and 5 bases from J; junction bases left unmatched: 7. Germline CDR1 reads MGHDK; CDR2 reads SYGVNS. The CDR3: CASSELVAGPHNEQFF. In nucleotides, the CDR3 is TGTGCCAGCAGTGAATTGGTAGCGGGGCCCCACAATGAGCAGTTCTTC. Full variable domain (rest looked up from reference TRBV25-1 and TRBJ2-1): EADIYQTPRYLVIGTGKKITLECSQTMGHDKMYWYQQDPGMELHLIHYSYGVNSTEKGDLSSESTVSRIRTEHFPLTLESARPSHTSQYLCASSELVAGPHNEQFFGPGTRLTVL.

This chain links TRBV12-3 or TRBV12-4 with TRBJ2-7; 8 bases fit TRBD2. The CDR3 runs 11 residues. V dropped 10 bases and J dropped 9; count of bases not matched to a gene: 8. The CDR3 DNA reads TGTGCCAACAGCCTCGGGGGGGTGCAGTACTTC. Translated, it gives CANSLGGVQYF.

The V gene is TRBV5-6, the J gene TRBJ1-5, with D perhaps matching TRBD1 (5 bases). The CDR3 is 15 amino acids. Trimming left V 1 base short and J 7 bases short, with 15 bases between. Per the germline V gene, CDR1 is SGHDT and CDR2 is YYEEEE. The CDR3 loop reads CASSLYQGGGQPQHF. Written as DNA, the CDR3 is TGTGCCAGCAGCTTGTACCAGGGAGGAGGCCAGCCCCAGCATTTT.

The CDR3 is CASSQEAGTGIYEQYF. The CDR3 nucleotides are TGCGCCAGCAGCCAAGAGGCCGGGACAGGGATCTACGAGCAGTACTTC. The chain is built from TRBV4-1 and TRBJ2-7, with 9 bases lining up with TRBD1. V was clipped by 0 bases and J by 3 bases; unmatched bases: 6. The CDR3 contains 16 residues. Germline assignment: CDR1 MGHRA and CDR2 YSYEKL.

This clonotype was picked up one time. This chain uses TRBV4-2 with TRBJ2-3; possibly TRBD2 for D (6 bases). Trimming took 5 bases from V and 2 from J, leaving 14 bases between them. The germline gives CDR1 LGHNA, CDR2 YNFKEQ. The CDR3 loop spans 15 amino acids. CDR3 DNA sequence: TGTGCCAGCAGCTTAGAACTAGCCCCCACAGATACGCAGTATTTT. This encodes CASSLELAPTDTQYF.

The V and J genes are TRBV5-1 and TRBJ2-7; D is perhaps TRBD1 or TRBD2 (5 bases each). With the DNA end fitting TRBJ2-4 better, the J assignment may be wrong. The CDR3 is made up of 14 amino acids. The germline gives CDR1 SGHRS, CDR2 YFSETQ. Here the CDR3 DNA reads TGCGCCAGCAGGAAAGGGACGGCATCGGCCATTCAGTACTTC. Protein: CASRKGTASAIQYF.

This clonotype was seen a handful of times. The chain recombines TRBV5-1 with TRBJ1-1; no clear D gene. Deletions cut 2 bases from V and 0 bases from J, with 8 bases between. The CDR3 length is 14 residues. The germline V gene encodes CDR1 SGHRS and CDR2 YFSETQ. The CDR3 DNA reads TGCGCCAGCAGCTTCGAACAGTTGAACACTGAAGCTTTCTTT. The encoded protein is CASSFEQLNTEAFF.

The table lists this clonotype with a few counts. The chain has TRBV24-1 and TRBJ2-1; 10 bases fit TRBD2. Unmatched junction bases numbered 10, after V lost 4 bases and J lost 2 bases. Germline CDR1 is KGHDR and CDR2 is SFDVKD. The CDR3 is 18 residues long. The CDR3 coding sequence is TGTGCCACCAGTGACGCGTTCGGGACTAGCGAGACCTACAATGAGCAGTTCTTC. This codes for CATSDAFGTSETYNEQFF.

The chain carries TRBV18 and TRBJ2-2; no firm D call. CDR3 length: 15 amino acids. CDR1 and CDR2 from the germline V gene are KGHSH and LQKENI. The ends were cut back, 0 bases at V and 2 bases at J, with 7 bases in the middle. DNA of the CDR3: TGTGCCAGCTCACCACCTGGACCCAACACCGGGGAGCTGTTTTTT. Translated: CASSPPGPNTGELFF.

The chain recombines TRBV14 with TRBJ2-1; the D is unclear. The CDR3 extends over 13 amino acids. Germline V CDR1 and CDR2: SGHDN, FVKESK. Between the trimmed V and J ends, which lost 2 bases and 4 bases, there was a span of 6 bases. The CDR3 DNA follows: TGTGCCAGCAGCCAACCGCCTTACAATGAGCAGTTCTTC. Its protein product is CASSQPPYNEQFF.

V gene TRBV7-2 combines with J gene TRBJ2-4; no clear D. The J call is uncertain, as TRBJ2-7 better fits the DNA end. CDR1 and CDR2 from the germline V gene are SGHTA and FQGNSA. CDR3 size: 17 residues. The CDR3 protein is CASSLIRSRQRVYEQYF. The DNA of the CDR3 is TGTGCCAGCAGCTTAATTCGCAGTCGCCAAAGGGTTTACGAGCAGTACTTC.

The chain couples TRBV9 to TRBJ1-1; 10 bases match TRBD1. The CDR3 extends over 17 amino acids. The V and J ends lost 3 bases and 1 base, in that order; junction bases with no gene match: 9. Germline loops: CDR1 SGDLS, CDR2 YYNGEE. CDR3 sequence (DNA): TGTGCCAGCAGCGCTCCACGGGACAGGGGACCGAACACTGAAGCTTTCTTT. Amino acid sequence: CASSAPRDRGPNTEAFF.

This clonotype showed up just a few times. The V and J genes are TRBV5-1 and TRBJ2-5; weak D call: TRBD1 (6 bases). The CDR3 spans 14 residues. In germline, CDR1 is SGHRS, CDR2 YFSETQ. The germline V and J ends were trimmed by 0 bases and 11 bases, with 17 bases remaining between them. DNA of the CDR3: TGCGCCAGCAGCTTGGATGGCAGGGGTTTTGAGCAGTACTTC. Amino acids: CASSLDGRGFEQYF. The full variable domain, rest sourced from reference TRBV5-1 and TRBJ2-5, is KAGVTQTPRYLIKTRGQQVTLSCSPISGHRSVSWYQQTPGQGLQFLFEYFSETQRNKGNFPGRFSGRQFSNSRSEMNVSTLELGDSALYLCASSLDGRGFEQYFGPGTRLLVL.

CDR3 DNA sequence: TGCGCCAGCAGTGCGGCGGGGGGCCCAGATACGCAGTATTTT. Its translation: CASSAAGGPDTQYF. The chain couples TRBV10-1 to TRBJ2-3, with 8 bases aligning to TRBD2. V shed 4 bases and J 4 bases; nucleotides not matched to a gene: 4. CDR3 size: 14 residues. Germline CDR1 WNHNN, CDR2 SYGVQD (reference sequence).

For this clonotype: One junction end does not reproduce the germline sequence, and a read error may be involved. The V gene is TRBV7-2, the J gene TRBJ2-5, with a possible D match to TRBD1 (6 bases). The germline CDR1 and CDR2 sequences are SGHTA and FQGNSA. The CDR3 covers 14 residues. The CDR3: CASSYWTVQEPQYF. The CDR3 DNA follows: TGTGCCAGCAGCTACTGGACAGTCCAAGAGCCCCAGTACTTC.

In nucleotides, the CDR3 is TGCAGTGCTAGGGGACAGGGAGGAAGGAACGAGCAGTACTTC. Translated, it gives CSARGQGGRNEQYF. J is TRBJ2-7 and V is TRBV20-1; 9 nucleotides line up with TRBD1. V lost 3 bases to trimming and J lost 5 bases; unmatched junction nucleotides: 8. CDR3 length: 14 residues. Germline CDR1 DFQATT, CDR2 SNEGSKA (reference sequence).

V usage is TRBV7-3 and J usage is TRBJ1-1; no clear D. V lost 3 bases and J 6 bases, leaving 14 bases between the germline ends. Germline values: CDR1 SGHTA, CDR2 FQGTGA. The CDR3 has 14 residues. The CDR3 coding sequence is TGTGCCAGCAGCTTCAGTTTGGTGGCGGCTGAAGCTTTCTTT. This gives the protein CASSFSLVAAEAFF.

In DNA, the CDR3 is TGTGCCAGCAGCTCAGCGGGAGGTTTTCGGTACGAGCAGTACTTC. It specifies CASSSAGGFRYEQYF. The gene calls are TRBV13 and TRBJ2-7; TRBD2 aligns across 9 bases. V lost 4 bases and J lost 4; bases outside the gene matches: 8. The CDR3 is 15 amino acids. From germline, CDR1 is PRHDT and CDR2 FYEKMQ (reference sequence).

This clonotype was picked up a small number of times. This rearrangement joins TRBV7-9 to TRBJ2-3, with 9 bases matching TRBD2. The V gene's germline CDR1 is SEHNR and CDR2 FQNEAQ (reference sequence). The V gene end was trimmed by 4 bases and the J gene end by 3 bases; junction bases not matched to a gene: 5. The CDR3 sequence is 15 residues long. CDR3 bases: TGTGCCAGCAGCTCCCCTAGCGGGGTAACAGATACGCAGTATTTT. It is translated as CASSSPSGVTDTQYF. The full variable domain, with the rest looked up from reference TRBV7-9 and TRBJ2-3, is DTGVSQNPRHKITKRGQNVTFRCDPISEHNRLYWYRQTLGQGPEFLTYFQNEAQLEKSRLLSDRFSAERPKGSFSTLEIQRTEQGDSAMYLCASSSPSGVTDTQYFGPGTRLTVL.